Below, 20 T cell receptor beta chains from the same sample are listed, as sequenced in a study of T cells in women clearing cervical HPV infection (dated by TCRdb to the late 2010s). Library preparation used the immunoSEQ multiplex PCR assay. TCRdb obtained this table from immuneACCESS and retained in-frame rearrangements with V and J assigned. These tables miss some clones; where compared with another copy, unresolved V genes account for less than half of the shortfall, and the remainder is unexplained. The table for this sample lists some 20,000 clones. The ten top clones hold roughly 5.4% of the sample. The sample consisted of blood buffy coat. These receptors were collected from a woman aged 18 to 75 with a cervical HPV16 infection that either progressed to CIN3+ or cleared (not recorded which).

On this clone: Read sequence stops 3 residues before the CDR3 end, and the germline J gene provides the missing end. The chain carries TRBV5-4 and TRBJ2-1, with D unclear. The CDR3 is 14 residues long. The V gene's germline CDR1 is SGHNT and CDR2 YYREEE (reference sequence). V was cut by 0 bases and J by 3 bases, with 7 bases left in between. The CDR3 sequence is CASSLDGGYNEQFF. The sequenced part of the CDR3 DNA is TGTGCCAGCAGCTTGGACGGTGGCTACAATGAG.

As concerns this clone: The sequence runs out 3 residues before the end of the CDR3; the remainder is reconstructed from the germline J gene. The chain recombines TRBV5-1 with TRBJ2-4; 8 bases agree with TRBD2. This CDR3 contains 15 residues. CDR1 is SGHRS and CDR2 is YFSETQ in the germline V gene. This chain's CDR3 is CASREGLQSNQPQYF. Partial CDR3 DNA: TGCGCCAGCCGGGAGGGGTTACAAAGCAATCAGCCT.

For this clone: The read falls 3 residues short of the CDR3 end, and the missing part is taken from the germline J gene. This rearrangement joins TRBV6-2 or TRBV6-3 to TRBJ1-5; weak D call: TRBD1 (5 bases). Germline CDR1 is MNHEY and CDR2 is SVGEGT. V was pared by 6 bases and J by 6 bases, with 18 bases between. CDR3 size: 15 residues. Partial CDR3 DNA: TGTGCCAGCAGGCCCGGGGGAGGGGCCAGTCAGCCC. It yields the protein CASRPGGGASQP. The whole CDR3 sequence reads CASRPGGGASQPQHF.

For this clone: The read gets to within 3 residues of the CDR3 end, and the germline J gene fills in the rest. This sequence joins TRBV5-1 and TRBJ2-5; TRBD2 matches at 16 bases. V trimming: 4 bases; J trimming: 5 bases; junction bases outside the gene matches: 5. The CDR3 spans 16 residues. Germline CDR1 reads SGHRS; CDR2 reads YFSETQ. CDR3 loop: CASSLGLAGGPETQYF. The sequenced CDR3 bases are TGCGCCAGCAGCCTGGGACTAGCGGGGGGGCCGGAGACC.

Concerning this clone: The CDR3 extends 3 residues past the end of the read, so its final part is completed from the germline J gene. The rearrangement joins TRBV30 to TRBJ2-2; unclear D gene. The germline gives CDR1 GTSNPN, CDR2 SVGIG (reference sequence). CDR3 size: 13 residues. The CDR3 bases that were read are TGTGCCTGGAGCTTCGCGGTCTCTGAAAAG. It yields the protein CAWSFAVSEK. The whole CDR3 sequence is CAWSFAVSEKLFF.

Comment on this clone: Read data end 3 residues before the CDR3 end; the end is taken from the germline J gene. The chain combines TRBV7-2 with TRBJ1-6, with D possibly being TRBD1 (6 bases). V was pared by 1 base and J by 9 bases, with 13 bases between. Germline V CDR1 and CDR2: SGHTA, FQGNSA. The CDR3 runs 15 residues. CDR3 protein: CASSLGGGQGSPLHF. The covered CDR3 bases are TGTGCCAGCAGCTTAGGAGGGGGTCAGGGTTCACCC.

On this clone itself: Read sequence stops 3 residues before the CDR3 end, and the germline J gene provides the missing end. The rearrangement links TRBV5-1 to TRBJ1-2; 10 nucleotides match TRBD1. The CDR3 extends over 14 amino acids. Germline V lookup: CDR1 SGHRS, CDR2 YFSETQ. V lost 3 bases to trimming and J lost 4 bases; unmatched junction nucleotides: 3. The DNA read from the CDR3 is TGCGCCAGCAGCTCCCGGACAGGGGGCTATGGC. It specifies CASSSRTGGYG. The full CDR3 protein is CASSSRTGGYGYTF.

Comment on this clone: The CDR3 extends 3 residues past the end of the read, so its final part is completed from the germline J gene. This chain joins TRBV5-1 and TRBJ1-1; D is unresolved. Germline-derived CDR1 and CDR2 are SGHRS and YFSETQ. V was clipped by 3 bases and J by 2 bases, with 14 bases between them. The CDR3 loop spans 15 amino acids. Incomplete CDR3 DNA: TGCGCCAGCAGCTCCCTAGCATTGGGAAACACTGAA. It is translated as CASSSLALGNTE. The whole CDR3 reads CASSSLALGNTEAFF.

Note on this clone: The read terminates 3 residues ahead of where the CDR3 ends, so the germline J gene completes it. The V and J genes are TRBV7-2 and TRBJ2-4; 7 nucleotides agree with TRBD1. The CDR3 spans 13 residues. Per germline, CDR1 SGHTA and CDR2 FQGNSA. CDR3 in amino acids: CASSSDYRGHQYF. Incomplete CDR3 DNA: TGTGCCAGCAGCTCAGACTACAGGGGCCAT.

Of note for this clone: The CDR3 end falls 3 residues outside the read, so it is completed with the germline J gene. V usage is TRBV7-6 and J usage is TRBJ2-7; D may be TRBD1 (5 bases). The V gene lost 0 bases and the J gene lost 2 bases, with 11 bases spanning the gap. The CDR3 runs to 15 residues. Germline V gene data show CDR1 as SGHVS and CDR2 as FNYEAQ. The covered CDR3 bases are TGTGCCAGCAGCTTAGCCGGGCAGGGTCCCTACGAG. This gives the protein CASSLAGQGPYE. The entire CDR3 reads CASSLAGQGPYEQYF.

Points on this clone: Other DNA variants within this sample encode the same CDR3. The CDR3 sequence: CASSLRRGGAFF. The part of the CDR3 DNA that was read is TGTGCCAGCAGCTTGAGGCGGGGGGGA. The chain has TRBV7-2 and TRBJ1-1; perhaps TRBD1 as D (5 bases). The read terminates 3 residues before the CDR3 end, so the remaining end is supplied by the germline J gene. CDR3 length: 12 residues. CDR1 SGHTA and CDR2 FQGNSA come from the germline V gene.

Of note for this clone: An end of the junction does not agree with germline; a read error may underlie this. The sequenced CDR3 bases are TGCGCCAGCGGCTTGGGCAGGTTGAACACTGAA. It yields the protein CASGLGRLNTE. In full, the CDR3 is CASGLGRLNTEAFF. The chain is built from TRBV5-1 and TRBJ1-1; D is uncertain. Read coverage stops 3 residues before the CDR3 terminus; the germline J gene supplies the remainder. CDR1 and CDR2 (germline): SGHRS, YFSETQ. This CDR3 contains 14 residues.

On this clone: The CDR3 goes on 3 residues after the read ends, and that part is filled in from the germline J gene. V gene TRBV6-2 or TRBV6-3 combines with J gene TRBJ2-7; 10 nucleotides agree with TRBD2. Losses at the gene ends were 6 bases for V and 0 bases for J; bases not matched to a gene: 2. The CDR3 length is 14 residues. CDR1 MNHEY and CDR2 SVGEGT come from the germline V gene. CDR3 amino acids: CASRRLAGSYEQYF. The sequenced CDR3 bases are TGTGCCAGCAGACGACTAGCGGGCTCCTACGAG.

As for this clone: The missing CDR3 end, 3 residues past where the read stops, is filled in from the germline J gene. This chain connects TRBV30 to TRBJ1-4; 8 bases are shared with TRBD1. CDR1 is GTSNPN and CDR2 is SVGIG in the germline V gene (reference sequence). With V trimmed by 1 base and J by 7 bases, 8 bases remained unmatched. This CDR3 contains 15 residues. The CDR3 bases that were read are TGTGCCTGGAGTGCAGGACAGGGAAGCGGTGAAAAA. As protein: CAWSAGQGSGEK. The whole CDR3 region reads CAWSAGQGSGEKLFF.

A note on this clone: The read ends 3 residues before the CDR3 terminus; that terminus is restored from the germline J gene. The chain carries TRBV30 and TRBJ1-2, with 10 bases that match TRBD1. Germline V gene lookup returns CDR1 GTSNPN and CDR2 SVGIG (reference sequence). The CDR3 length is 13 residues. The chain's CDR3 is CAWSQGTGDGYTF. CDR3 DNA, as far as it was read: TGTGCCTGGAGTCAAGGGACAGGGGACGGC.

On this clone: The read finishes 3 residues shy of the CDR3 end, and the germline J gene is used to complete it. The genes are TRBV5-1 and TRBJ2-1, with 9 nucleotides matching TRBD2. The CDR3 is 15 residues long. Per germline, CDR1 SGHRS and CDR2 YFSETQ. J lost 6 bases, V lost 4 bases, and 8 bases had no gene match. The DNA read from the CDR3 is TGCGCCAGCAGCCGGAGGAGCGGGGGGAGCAATGAG. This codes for CASSRRSGGSNE. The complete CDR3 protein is CASSRRSGGSNEQFF.

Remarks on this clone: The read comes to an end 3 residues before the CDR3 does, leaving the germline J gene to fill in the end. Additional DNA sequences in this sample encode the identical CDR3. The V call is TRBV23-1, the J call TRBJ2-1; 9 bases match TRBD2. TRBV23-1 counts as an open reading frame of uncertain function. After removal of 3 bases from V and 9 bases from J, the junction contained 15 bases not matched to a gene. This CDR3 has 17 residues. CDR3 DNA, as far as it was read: TGCGCCAGCAGTCAGTCGAAACCGGGACTAGCACCACTTGAG. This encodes CASSQSKPGLAPLE. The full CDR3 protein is CASSQSKPGLAPLEQFF.

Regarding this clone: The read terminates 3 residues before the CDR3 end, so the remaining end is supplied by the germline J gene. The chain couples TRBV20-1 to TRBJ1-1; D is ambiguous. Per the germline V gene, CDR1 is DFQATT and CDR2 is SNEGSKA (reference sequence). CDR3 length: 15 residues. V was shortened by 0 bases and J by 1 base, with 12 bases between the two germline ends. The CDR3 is CSARDRQLSNTEAFF. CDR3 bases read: TGCAGTGCTAGAGATCGACAACTTTCGAACACTGAA.

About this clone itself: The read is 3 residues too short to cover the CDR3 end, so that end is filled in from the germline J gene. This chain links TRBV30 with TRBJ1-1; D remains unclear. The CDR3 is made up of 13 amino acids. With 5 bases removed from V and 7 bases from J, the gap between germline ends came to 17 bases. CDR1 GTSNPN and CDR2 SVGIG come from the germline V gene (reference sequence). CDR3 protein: CAWDQFIGDEAFF. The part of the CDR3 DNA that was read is TGTGCCTGGGATCAATTTATCGGGGATGAA.

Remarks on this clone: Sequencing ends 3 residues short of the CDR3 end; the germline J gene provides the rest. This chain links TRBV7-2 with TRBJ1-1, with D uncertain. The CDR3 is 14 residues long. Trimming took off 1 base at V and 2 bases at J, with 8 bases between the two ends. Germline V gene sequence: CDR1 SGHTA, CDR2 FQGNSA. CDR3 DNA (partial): TGTGCCAGCAGCTTAGATTCGGTTAACACTGAA. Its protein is CASSLDSVNTE. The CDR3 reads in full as CASSLDSVNTEAFF.